These 16 T cell receptor beta chains originate from one sample sequenced in a study of cytomegalovirus exposure and HLA in healthy donors. A multiplex PCR was run with 60 Vbeta primers and 13 Jbeta primers. TCRdb's copy holds only in-frame clones and misses some; the assay was immunoSEQ multiplex PCR. This sample yields more than 85,000 clones, of which roughly 84% are seen a single time; 6.2% belongs to the top ten. Specimen: PBMCs. The receptors here all came from a man aged 30 to 45 in good health and CMV-seropositive.

The chain employs TRBV30 and TRBJ2-1; possibly TRBD2 for D (6 bases). CDR3 size: 15 residues. CDR1 is GTSNPN and CDR2 is SVGIG in the germline V gene (reference sequence). The germline V and J ends were trimmed by 0 bases and 7 bases, with 16 bases remaining between them. The CDR3, as DNA: TGTGCCTGGAGTGTACTAGGGCTAGCGAGGAATGAGCAGTTCTTC. Protein: CAWSVLGLARNEQFF.

V and J are TRBV7-2 and TRBJ2-3, with 15 positions matching TRBD2. The junction had 7 bases not matched to a gene; V was cut back by 4 bases and J by 2 bases. This CDR3 is built from 18 residues. Germline V CDR1 and CDR2: SGHTA, FQGNSA. The CDR3 is CASSSNGLAGGPTDTQYF. The CDR3 region has the DNA TGTGCCAGCAGCTCAAACGGACTAGCGGGGGGGCCCACAGATACGCAGTATTTT.

There are a few counts of this clone. V gene TRBV6-1 combines with J gene TRBJ2-7; 10 positions agree with TRBD1. J was trimmed by 6 bases and V by 7 bases; bases with no gene match: 6. The CDR3 consists of 13 residues. Germline assignment: CDR1 MNHNS and CDR2 SASEGT. CDR3 coding DNA: TGTGCCAGCATGTCCGGGACAGGGGTCGAGCAGTACTTC. Its protein is CASMSGTGVEQYF.

This clone was recorded once. The chain uses TRBV30 and TRBJ2-5, with 7 bases that match TRBD1. Germline V gene lookup returns CDR1 GTSNPN and CDR2 SVGIG (reference sequence). This CDR3 has 14 amino acids. Trimming cost V 2 bases and J 5 bases; bases outside gene matches: 8. As DNA, the CDR3 is TGTGCCTGGAGTCACAGGGGTCCGTGGGAGACCCAGTACTTC. Translation: CAWSHRGPWETQYF.

V and J are TRBV4-2 and TRBJ2-3; 8 bases fit TRBD2. The V gene end was trimmed by 2 bases and the J gene end by 6 bases; junction bases not matched to a gene: 7. CDR1 LGHNA and CDR2 YNFKEQ come from the germline V gene. The length of the CDR3 is 15 residues. The CDR3 bases are TGTGCCAGCAGCCAACGGGGGGGCCAGGGGGATACGCAGTATTTT. This encodes CASSQRGGQGDTQYF.

This chain uses TRBV5-1 with TRBJ1-5, with TRBD1 matching over 7 bases. The V gene end was trimmed by 5 bases and the J gene end by 4 bases; junction bases not matched to a gene: 9. CDR3 length equals 15 residues. Germline values: CDR1 SGHRS, CDR2 YFSETQ. The CDR3 region has the DNA TGCGCCAGCAGTCAGACAGGGCTAGGGAATCAGCCCCAGCATTTT. Residues: CASSQTGLGNQPQHF.

This clone was seen once. The chain recombines TRBV21-1 with TRBJ2-5; the listed D gene, TRBD2, was not tested against the DNA. The DNA end lines up better with TRBJ2-7; the J call may be wrong. TRBV21-1 is recorded as a pseudogene. The CDR3 is made up of 14 amino acids. In nucleotides, the CDR3 is TGTGCCAGCGGGGCTGGCGGGGGAGACTACGAGCAGTACTTC. Translating it yields CASGAGGGDYEQYF.

V gene TRBV9 combines with J gene TRBJ1-2, with D tentatively TRBD1 (5 bases). The CDR3 totals 12 residues. V gave up 3 bases and J gave up 4 bases, with 7 bases separating them. Germline CDR1 reads SGDLS; CDR2 reads YYNGEE. DNA for the CDR3: TGTGCCAGCAGCGCCGACAGCTATGGCTACACCTTC. Translating it yields CASSADSYGYTF.

The chain has TRBV2 and TRBJ2-5; 7 bases line up with TRBD1. Germline assignment: CDR1 SNHLY and CDR2 FYNNEI. The CDR3 is 14 residues long. The V gene end was trimmed by 3 bases and the J gene end by 3 bases; junction bases not matched to a gene: 4. As DNA, the CDR3 is TGTGCCAGCAGTGAGGGACAGACGGAAGAGACCCAGTACTTC. Protein product: CASSEGQTEETQYF.

The genes are TRBV19 and TRBJ2-1; 8 bases match TRBD2. V trimming: 4 bases; J trimming: 8 bases; junction bases outside the gene matches: 13. CDR3 length: 16 amino acids. The germline V gene encodes CDR1 LNHDA and CDR2 SQIVND (reference sequence). DNA of the CDR3: TGTGCCAGTAGTACCCAGGAGGGGCGGGGGGCCCATGAGCAGTTCTTC. As protein: CASSTQEGRGAHEQFF.

This clone was counted a few times. The chain joins TRBV30 to TRBJ2-7, with TRBD2 identical over 9 bases. CDR1 is GTSNPN and CDR2 is SVGIG in the germline V gene (reference sequence). Trimming took 2 bases from V and 3 from J; bases not matched to a gene: 8. The CDR3 contains 15 residues. The CDR3 nucleotides read TGTGCCTGGAGTCGATCGGCGGGGGGGATCTACGAGCAGTACTTC. Amino acid sequence: CAWSRSAGGIYEQYF.

This clone has just a few counts. The chain has TRBV12-5 and TRBJ1-1; D unresolved. The CDR3 spans 12 residues. The V end lost 4 bases, the J end lost 3 bases, and 6 bases lay between the germline ends. Per the germline V gene, CDR1 is LGHNT and CDR2 is FRNRAP. As DNA, the CDR3 is TGTGCTAGTGGTTACGAGTACACTGAAGCTTTCTTT. Its protein product is CASGYEYTEAFF.

The genes are TRBV19 and TRBJ2-5, with TRBD1 as a possible D gene (5 bases). Per germline, CDR1 LNHDA and CDR2 SQIVND (reference sequence). V gave up 1 base and J gave up 5 bases, with 11 bases separating them. The length of the CDR3 is 14 residues. CDR3 nucleotides: TGTGCCAGTAGTATAGGATACAGGATGGAGACCCAGTACTTC. It codes for CASSIGYRMETQYF.

The chain links TRBV9 to TRBJ2-3, with 11 bases aligning to TRBD2. V shed 3 bases, J shed 1 base, and the junction held 4 bases outside the gene matches. This CDR3 has 16 residues. Germline V gives CDR1 SGDLS, CDR2 YYNGEE. The CDR3 DNA reads TGTGCCAGCAGCGCCAAACTAGCGGGGGGCACAGATACGCAGTATTTT. Amino acid sequence: CASSAKLAGGTDTQYF.

The V and J genes are TRBV19 and TRBJ1-5; 8 bases line up with TRBD1. Germline assignment: CDR1 LNHDA and CDR2 SQIVND (reference sequence). This CDR3 has 12 residues. The V and J ends lost 8 bases and 7 bases, in that order; junction bases with no gene match: 4. The CDR3 sequence is CASSPGGQPQHF. In DNA form, the CDR3 reads TGTGCCAGTTCCCCAGGGGGCCAGCCCCAGCATTTT.

Notes on this clone: An end of the junction differs from the germline gene, which may be a read error. The J gene is TRBJ2-2, the V gene TRBV7-9; D not certain. Germline V lookup: CDR1 SEHNR, CDR2 FQNEAQ (reference sequence). This CDR3 has 12 amino acids. The CDR3 sequence: CSSSLLSGELFF. In nucleotides, the CDR3 is TGTTCCAGCAGCTTACTCTCCGGGGAGCTGTTTTTT.